These 14 T cell receptor beta chains were sequenced from one sample in a study of radiotherapy plus CTLA-4 blockade in lung cancer. TCRdb's copy holds only in-frame clones and misses some; the assay was immunoSEQ multiplex PCR. There are 30,000 to 40,000 clones in the sample; roughly 70% occur only once, and 13% to 15% lies in the top ten. The specimen was peripheral blood, collected from a patient treated with radiotherapy plus ipilimumab. The receptors stem from a human donor with non-small cell lung cancer that progressed on radiotherapy plus ipilimumab.

The chain recombines TRBV9 with TRBJ1-1, with D maybe TRBD1 (5 bases). Trimming pared 7 bases from V and 4 bases from J, leaving 17 bases between. The CDR3 has 14 residues. Looked up from germline, CDR1 is SGDLS and CDR2 is YYNGEE. This CDR3 is CASDPGDFGTEAFF. The DNA of the CDR3 is TGTGCCAGCGACCCTGGGGACTTCGGCACTGAAGCTTTCTTT.

CDR3 region: CASSVLVSGAQETQYF. The DNA of the CDR3 is TGCGCCAGCAGCGTATTGGTTAGCGGGGCCCAAGAGACCCAGTACTTC. The chain recombines TRBV4-1 with TRBJ2-5; 8 bases match TRBD2. Germline V gives CDR1 MGHRA, CDR2 YSYEKL. V dropped 5 bases and J dropped 1; count of bases not matched to a gene: 9. The CDR3 covers 16 residues.

V and J are TRBV10-3 and TRBJ1-5; no reliable D call. Trimming cost V 0 bases and J 5 bases, with 8 bases left between them. The germline gives CDR1 ENHRY, CDR2 SYGVKD. The CDR3 is 14 amino acids. The CDR3 sequence is CAISESPSDQPQHF. In DNA form, the CDR3 reads TGTGCCATCAGTGAGTCCCCATCAGATCAGCCCCAGCATTTT.

About this clone itself: The sample carries other DNA sequences with the same CDR3. The chain couples TRBV19 to TRBJ1-1; D uncertain. Trimming removed 3 bases from V and 1 base from J, with 6 bases in between. The CDR3 length is 13 residues. The germline V gene has CDR1 LNHDA and CDR2 SQIVND (reference sequence). The CDR3 protein is CASSIWGNTEAFF. CDR3 sequence (DNA): TGTGCCAGTAGTATTTGGGGGAACACTGAAGCTTTCTTT. Drawing the rest from reference TRBV19 and TRBJ1-1, the complete variable domain is DGGITQSPKYLFRKEGQNVTLSCEQNLNHDAMYWYRQDPGQGLRLIYYSQIVNDFQKGDIAEGYSVSREKKESFPLTVTSAQKNPTAFYLCASSIWGNTEAFFGQGTRLTVV.

About this clone itself: The sample contains more than one DNA sequence encoding this CDR3. The chain is built from TRBV10-3 and TRBJ2-7; 10 nucleotides match TRBD1. The CDR3 has 14 residues. V trimming: 4 bases; J trimming: 3 bases; junction bases outside the gene matches: 3. Germline CDR1 and CDR2: ENHRY and SYGVKD. The CDR3 spells CAISVGTGVYEQYF. In DNA, the CDR3 is TGTGCCATCAGTGTCGGGACAGGGGTCTACGAGCAGTACTTC.

This chain connects TRBV21-1 to TRBJ1-4; the listed D gene, TRBD1, was not tested against the DNA. TRBV21-1 is termed a pseudogene. The CDR3 covers 20 residues. The CDR3 sequence is CASSTHGADRQFATNEKLFF. In DNA form, the CDR3 reads TGTGCCAGCAGCACCCATGGGGCAGACAGGCAATTTGCAACTAATGAAAAACTGTTTTTT.

V gene TRBV7-6 combines with J gene TRBJ2-5; either TRBD1 or TRBD2 may fit D (5 bases each). This CDR3 is built from 14 residues. V gave up 4 bases and J gave up 2 bases, with 11 bases separating them. Per the germline V gene, CDR1 is SGHVS and CDR2 is FNYEAQ. CDR3 loop: CASSSGWGQETQYF. In DNA, the CDR3 is TGTGCCAGCAGCTCCGGGTGGGGGCAAGAGACCCAGTACTTC. The entire variable domain, with the rest obtained from reference TRBV7-6 and TRBJ2-5, is as follows: GAGVSQSPRYKVTKRGQDVALRCDPISGHVSLYWYRQALGQGPEFLTYFNYEAQQDKSGLPNDRFSAERPEGSISTLTIQRTEQRDSAMYRCASSSGWGQETQYFGPGTRLLVL.

This clone was seen a handful of times. The V call is TRBV19, the J call TRBJ1-4, with D possibly being TRBD1 (5 bases). V gave up 5 bases and J gave up 0 bases, with 7 bases separating them. The CDR3 runs to 14 residues. CDR1 is LNHDA, CDR2 SQIVND, per germline (reference sequence). In DNA, the CDR3 is TGTGCCAGTAGTGGGACGGCAACTAATGAAAAACTGTTTTTT. Translated, it gives CASSGTATNEKLFF.

The chain links TRBV7-2 to TRBJ1-1; maybe TRBD1 (5 bases). The length of the CDR3 is 14 residues. CDR1 is SGHTA and CDR2 is FQGNSA in the germline V gene. Deletions cut 5 bases from V and 11 bases from J, with 21 bases between. CDR3 in amino acids: CASSPSRGRVVAFF. The CDR3, as DNA: TGTGCCAGCAGCCCCAGTAGGGGTCGGGTTGTTGCTTTCTTT. The complete variable domain, with remaining parts taken from reference TRBV7-2 and TRBJ1-1, reads GAGVSQSPSNKVTEKGKDVELRCDPISGHTALYWYRQSLGQGLEFLIYFQGNSAPDKSGLPSDRFSAERTGGSVSTLTIQRTQQEDSAVYLCASSPSRGRVVAFFGQGTRLTVV.

The chain recombines TRBV29-1 with TRBJ1-2; tentative D call: TRBD1 (5 bases). The V gene's germline CDR1 is SQVTM and CDR2 ANQGSEA. Trimming took off 1 base at V and 4 bases at J, with 7 bases between the two ends. The CDR3 sequence is 12 residues long. This chain's CDR3 is CSVEGDFYGYTF. The DNA of the CDR3 is TGCAGCGTTGAAGGGGACTTCTATGGCTACACCTTC.

The rearrangement uses TRBV4-3 and TRBJ2-1; TRBD2 aligns across 11 bases. The V gene's germline CDR1 is LGHNA and CDR2 YSLEER. The CDR3 contains 15 residues. Unmatched junction bases numbered 2, after V lost 4 bases and J lost 3 bases. The CDR3 coding sequence is TGCGCCAGCAGCCCACTAGCGGGGGTCTACAATGAGCAGTTCTTC. It encodes CASSPLAGVYNEQFF.

Only a few counts were recorded for this clone. Here the CDR3 reads CASSLNRVAGNTGELFF. CDR3 in DNA: TGTGCCAGCAGCTTAAATCGGGTAGCGGGAAACACCGGGGAGCTGTTTTTT. The chain employs TRBV7-9 and TRBJ2-2, with TRBD2 identical over 8 bases. CDR1 is SEHNR, CDR2 FQNEAQ, per germline (reference sequence). Trimming removed 2 bases from V and 2 bases from J; junction bases left unmatched: 7. The CDR3 length is 17 residues.

The V gene is TRBV7-9, the J gene TRBJ2-1; a weak D match, TRBD2 (5 bases). Germline assignment: CDR1 SEHNR and CDR2 FQNEAQ (reference sequence). The CDR3 is made up of 17 amino acids. Trimming shortened V by 5 bases and J by 7 bases, and 24 bases separated the two germline ends. This CDR3 reads CASSQEDVSTVSNEQFF. The CDR3 bases are TGTGCCAGCAGCCAGGAGGACGTTTCCACGGTTAGTAATGAGCAGTTCTTC. Together with reference TRBV7-9 and TRBJ2-1, the CDR3 gives the full variable domain: DTGVSQNPRHKITKRGQNVTFRCDPISEHNRLYWYRQTLGQGPEFLTYFQNEAQLEKSRLLSDRFSAERPKGSFSTLEIQRTEQGDSAMYLCASSQEDVSTVSNEQFFGPGTRLTVL.

This clone was counted between two and nine times. This sample includes further DNA sequences coding for the same CDR3. The chain links TRBV7-9 to TRBJ2-7, with D tentatively TRBD1 or TRBD2 (5 bases each). Germline V gene data show CDR1 as SEHNR and CDR2 as FQNEAQ (reference sequence). The CDR3 length is 13 residues. Trimming pared 3 bases from V and 3 bases from J, leaving 9 bases between. The CDR3 DNA is TGTGCCAGCAGCTTCAGGGAGCGCTACGAGCAGTACTTC. Amino acid sequence: CASSFRERYEQYF.